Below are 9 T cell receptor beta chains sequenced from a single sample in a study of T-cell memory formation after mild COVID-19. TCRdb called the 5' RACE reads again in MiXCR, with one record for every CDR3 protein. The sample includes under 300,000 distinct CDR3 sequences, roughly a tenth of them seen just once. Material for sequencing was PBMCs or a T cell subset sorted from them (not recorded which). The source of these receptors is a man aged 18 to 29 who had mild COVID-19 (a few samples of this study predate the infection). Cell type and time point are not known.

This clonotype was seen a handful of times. The CDR3, as DNA: TGCGCCAGCAGCTTGGCCGGACAGGGTGATGGCTACACCTTC. It is translated as CASSLAGQGDGYTF. The gene calls are TRBV5-1 and TRBJ1-2; TRBD1 aligns across 8 bases. From germline, CDR1 is SGHRS and CDR2 YFSETQ. J lost 6 bases, V lost 0 bases, and 4 bases had no gene match. This CDR3 is built from 14 residues.

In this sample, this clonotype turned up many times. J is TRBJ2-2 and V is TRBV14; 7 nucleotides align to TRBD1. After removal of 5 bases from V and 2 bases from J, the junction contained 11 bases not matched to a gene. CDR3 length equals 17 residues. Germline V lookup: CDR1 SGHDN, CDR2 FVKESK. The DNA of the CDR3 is TGTGCCAGCAGCTTGAGGTCGGGGACAGTAAACACCGGGGAGCTGTTTTTT. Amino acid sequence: CASSLRSGTVNTGELFF.

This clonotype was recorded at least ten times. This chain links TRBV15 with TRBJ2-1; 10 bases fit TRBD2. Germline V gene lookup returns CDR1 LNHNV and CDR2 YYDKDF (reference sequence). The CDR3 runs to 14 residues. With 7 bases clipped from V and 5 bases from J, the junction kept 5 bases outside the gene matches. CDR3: CATKPGTSDNEQFF. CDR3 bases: TGTGCCACCAAGCCCGGGACTAGCGACAATGAGCAGTTCTTC.

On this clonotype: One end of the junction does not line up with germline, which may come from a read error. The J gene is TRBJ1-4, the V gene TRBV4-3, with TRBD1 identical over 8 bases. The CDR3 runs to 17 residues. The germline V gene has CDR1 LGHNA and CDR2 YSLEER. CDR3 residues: CASSQDDQGARGENLFF. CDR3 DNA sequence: TGCGCCAGCAGCCAAGACGACCAGGGGGCGCGGGGTGAAAACCTGTTTTTT.

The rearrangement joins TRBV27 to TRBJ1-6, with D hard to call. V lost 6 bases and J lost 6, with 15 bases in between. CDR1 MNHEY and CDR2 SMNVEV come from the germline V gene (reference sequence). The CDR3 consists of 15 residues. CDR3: CASSQSLSANSPLHF. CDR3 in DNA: TGTGCCAGCAGCCAGAGCCTGTCAGCTAATTCACCCCTCCACTTT.

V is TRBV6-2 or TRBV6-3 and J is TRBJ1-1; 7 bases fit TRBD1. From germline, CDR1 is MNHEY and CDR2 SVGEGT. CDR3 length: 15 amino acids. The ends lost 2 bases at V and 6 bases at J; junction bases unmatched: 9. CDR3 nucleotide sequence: TGTGCCAGCAGTTACCGACCCCCAGACAGGGCTGAAGCTTTCTTT. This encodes CASSYRPPDRAEAFF.

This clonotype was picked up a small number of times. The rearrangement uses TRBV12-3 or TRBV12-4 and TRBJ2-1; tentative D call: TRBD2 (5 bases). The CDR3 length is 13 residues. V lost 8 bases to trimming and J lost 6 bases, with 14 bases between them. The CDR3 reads CASGFWTANEQFF. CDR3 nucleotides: TGTGCCAGCGGATTTTGGACTGCCAATGAGCAGTTCTTC.

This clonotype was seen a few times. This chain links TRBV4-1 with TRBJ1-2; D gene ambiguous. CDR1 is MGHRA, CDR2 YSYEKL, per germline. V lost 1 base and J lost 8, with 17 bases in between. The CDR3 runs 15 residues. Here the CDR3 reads CASSQADLVAGGYTF. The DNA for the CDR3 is TGCGCCAGCAGCCAAGCCGATCTCGTTGCGGGGGGCTACACCTTC.

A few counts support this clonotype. The DNA of the CDR3 is TGTGCCAGCAGCGCCCCCGGGGGACCTTCCTACAATGAGCAGTTCTTC. Protein sequence: CASSAPGGPSYNEQFF. The rearrangement joins TRBV7-2 to TRBJ2-1; D is perhaps TRBD2 (6 bases). Per the germline V gene, CDR1 is SGHTA and CDR2 is FQGNSA. Trimming left V 5 bases short and J 1 base short, with 15 bases between. This CDR3 spans 16 amino acids.